The clone carrying this TCR beta chain was observed a few times. Its antigen is as yet unknown. The CDR3 covers 15 residues. Germline trimming cut 6 bases from V and 8 bases from J; bases unmatched to any gene: 15. Germline CDR1 and CDR2: KGHSH and LQKENI. This entry comes from a study of T-cell memory formation after mild COVID-19. Study-wide background: TCR clusters were mostly confined to one donor each. Whole-study findings and limits: Largely, contracting CD4+ clones fell within CM and EM, and contracting CD8+ clones within EMRA. Prior to infection, memory already included some responding clones, suggesting cross-reactive memory joined.

TCRdb reanalysed the 5' RACE reads using MiXCR and keeps one entry per CDR3 protein. The table records roughly 120,000 distinct CDR3 sequences, roughly 15% of them present only once. What was sequenced was PBMCs or a T cell subset sorted from them (not recorded which). J is TRBJ1-2 and V is TRBV18; 7 bases match TRBD1. The receptor was isolated from an adult woman who had mild COVID-19 (a few samples of this study predate the infection). Cell type and time point are not known. DNA for the CDR3: TGTGCCAGCTCCCCCCGGGACAGTCCACCCGGAGGCTACACCTTC. This sequence encodes CASSPRDSPPGGYTF.